These 32 T cell receptor beta chains were sequenced from one sample in a study of blood T cell repertoires in COVID-19. Assay: immunoSEQ multiplex PCR; the TCRdb copy retains only in-frame clones and omits some. The repertoire consists of about 99,000 clones, with roughly 79% occurring once and the leading ten covering 4% to 6%. Sequencing input: peripheral blood. All receptors come from an elderly man with COVID-19, enrolled during active disease.

This clone was seen a handful of times. The rearrangement joins TRBV9 to TRBJ1-2; TRBD1 is a possible D gene (6 bases). V gave up 4 bases and J gave up 0 bases, with 13 bases separating them. This CDR3 is built from 15 residues. Germline CDR1 is SGDLS and CDR2 is YYNGEE. The CDR3 DNA reads as TGTGCCAGCAGCTTAAAGGACAGCTCTAACTATGGCTACACCTTC. Encoded protein: CASSLKDSSNYGYTF.

J is TRBJ2-7 and V is TRBV2, with D possibly matching TRBD2 (6 bases). Trimming shortened V by 5 bases and J by 0 bases, and 8 bases separated the two germline ends. Germline CDR1 SNHLY, CDR2 FYNNEI. This CDR3 has 13 residues. Here the CDR3 reads CASSPGGSYEQYF. In DNA form, the CDR3 reads TGTGCCAGCAGTCCCGGGGGCTCCTACGAGCAGTACTTC.

The genes are TRBV19 and TRBJ2-2; perhaps TRBD1 as D (5 bases). V lost 10 bases and J 7 bases, leaving 16 bases between the germline ends. Per germline, CDR1 LNHDA and CDR2 SQIVND (reference sequence). This CDR3 spans 13 amino acids. CDR3 region: CATRSHQGGELFF. The CDR3 nucleotides are TGTGCCACTAGGTCCCACCAGGGCGGGGAGCTGTTTTTT. The full variable domain, completed using reference TRBV19 and TRBJ2-2, is DGGITQSPKYLFRKEGQNVTLSCEQNLNHDAMYWYRQDPGQGLRLIYYSQIVNDFQKGDIAEGYSVSREKKESFPLTVTSAQKNPTAFYLCATRSHQGGELFFGEGSRLTVL.

The rearrangement uses TRBV6-2 or TRBV6-3 and TRBJ2-5; a possible D gene is TRBD1 (5 bases). CDR1 is MNHEY and CDR2 is SVGEGT in the germline V gene. CDR3 size: 14 residues. Trimming stripped 0 bases from V and 2 bases from J, with 7 bases between. The CDR3 nucleotides read TGTGCCAGCAGTTACTCTGACAGTCAAGAGACCCAGTACTTC. Protein sequence: CASSYSDSQETQYF.

This clone was seen only a few times. V gene TRBV15 combines with J gene TRBJ1-1; D ambiguous. The CDR3 runs to 16 residues. The germline V gene encodes CDR1 LNHNV and CDR2 YYDKDF (reference sequence). V shed 0 bases and J shed 3 bases, with 14 bases lying between them. Here the CDR3 DNA reads TGTGCCACCAGCAGAGAAAAGTTTAGAACCGACACTGAAGCTTTCTTT. Its protein is CATSREKFRTDTEAFF.

This clone was found many times. The rearrangement links TRBV4-1 to TRBJ1-2, with D possibly being TRBD1 (5 bases). Germline lookup yields CDR1 MGHRA and CDR2 YSYEKL. CDR3 size: 13 residues. V lost 1 base and J lost 7, with 10 bases in between. The CDR3 nucleotides read TGCGCCAGCAGCCAAGCGACAGACGGTGGCTACACCTTC. Protein sequence: CASSQATDGGYTF.

This clone showed up just once. The J gene is TRBJ2-7, the V gene TRBV2, with D possibly being TRBD1 (6 bases). The germline CDR1 and CDR2 sequences are SNHLY and FYNNEI. V lost 2 bases to trimming and J lost 6 bases, with 17 bases between them. The CDR3 length is 15 residues. CDR3 DNA sequence: TGTGCCAGCAGTGAACAACAGGGATTATTCTCCGAGCAGTACTTC. Encoded protein: CASSEQQGLFSEQYF.

CDR3 nucleotide sequence: TGTGCCAGCAGCTCAACGGGACAGGGGAACACTGAAGCTTTCTTT. Encoded protein: CASSSTGQGNTEAFF. This chain joins TRBV9 and TRBJ1-1; 9 bases fit TRBD1. The CDR3 has 15 residues. The germline V gene has CDR1 SGDLS and CDR2 YYNGEE. The trim removed 4 bases at V and 1 base at J, leaving 5 bases unmatched.

This clone is a singleton in its sample. The chain recombines TRBV7-8 with TRBJ1-5; TRBD1 agrees at 7 bases. This CDR3 comprises 14 residues. The V gene end was trimmed by 4 bases and the J gene end by 4 bases; junction bases not matched to a gene: 4. In germline, CDR1 is SGHVS, CDR2 FQNEAQ. The CDR3 here is CASSSPGGNQPQHF. The CDR3 region has the DNA TGTGCCAGCAGCTCCCCAGGGGGAAATCAGCCCCAGCATTTT.

The rearrangement uses TRBV7-2 and TRBJ2-5, with 9 bases matching TRBD2. The CDR3 runs 15 residues. V gave up 5 bases and J gave up 4 bases; unmatched junction bases: 8. Germline V gives CDR1 SGHTA, CDR2 FQGNSA. DNA for the CDR3: TGTGCCAGCAGCCCCCGACTAGCGGTACGAGAGACCCAGTACTTC. This sequence encodes CASSPRLAVRETQYF. Complete variable domain (other parts from reference TRBV7-2 and TRBJ2-5): GAGVSQSPSNKVTEKGKDVELRCDPISGHTALYWYRQSLGQGLEFLIYFQGNSAPDKSGLPSDRFSAERTGGSVSTLTIQRTQQEDSAVYLCASSPRLAVRETQYFGPGTRLLVL.

V is TRBV29-1 and J is TRBJ1-2; maybe TRBD1 (6 bases). With 7 bases removed from V and 8 bases from J, the gap between germline ends came to 20 bases. The CDR3 sequence is 13 residues long. Germline V gene lookup returns CDR1 SQVTM and CDR2 ANQGSEA. DNA of the CDR3: TGCAGCGCCCAAAACAGGGAGGGAGAAGGCTACACCTTC. This gives the protein CSAQNREGEGYTF.

The chain joins TRBV6-6 to TRBJ1-3, with 7 bases matching TRBD1. The CDR3 has 16 amino acids. Trimming at V came to 4 bases and at J to 2 bases, leaving 8 bases not matched to a gene. Germline V gene data show CDR1 as MNHNY and CDR2 as SVGAGI (reference sequence). The CDR3 DNA reads TGTGCCAGCAGTTTGTCCGGGACAGAGACTGGAAACACCATATATTTT. It translates to CASSLSGTETGNTIYF.

This clone showed up many times. The rearrangement links TRBV19 to TRBJ1-5; 8 bases are a match to TRBD1. The CDR3 runs 13 residues. V shed 4 bases and J 7 bases; nucleotides not matched to a gene: 3. Germline V lookup: CDR1 LNHDA, CDR2 SQIVND (reference sequence). CDR3 sequence: CASSRQGIQPQHF. The DNA of the CDR3 is TGTGCCAGTAGTAGACAGGGGATCCAGCCCCAGCATTTT. Complete variable domain (other parts from reference TRBV19 and TRBJ1-5): DGGITQSPKYLFRKEGQNVTLSCEQNLNHDAMYWYRQDPGQGLRLIYYSQIVNDFQKGDIAEGYSVSREKKESFPLTVTSAQKNPTAFYLCASSRQGIQPQHFGDGTRLSIL.

The rearrangement links TRBV15 to TRBJ1-2, with D possibly being TRBD1 (5 bases). The germline V and J ends were trimmed by 3 bases and 0 bases, with 14 bases remaining between them. The length of the CDR3 is 16 residues. CDR1 is LNHNV, CDR2 YYDKDF, per germline (reference sequence). The CDR3, as DNA: TGTGCCACCAGCAGGGAAACAGGCTCAGCTAACTATGGCTACACCTTC. Translated, it gives CATSRETGSANYGYTF.

This clone was observed a single time. The junction departs from germline at one end; a sequencing error may be responsible. This chain links TRBV7-2 with TRBJ2-7, with 7 bases that match TRBD1. The CDR3 has 12 residues. The germline gives CDR1 SGHTA, CDR2 FQGNSA. The CDR3 DNA reads TGTGCCAGCAGCACCCAAGGGGGACAGTGGGACTTC. It is translated as CASSTQGGQWDF.

This chain uses TRBV9 with TRBJ1-2, with 9 bases lining up with TRBD1. CDR1 is SGDLS, CDR2 YYNGEE, per germline. The CDR3 loop spans 18 amino acids. With V trimmed by 4 bases and J by 3 bases, 16 bases remained unmatched. The CDR3 protein is CASSPDSRGTGFDYGYTF. As DNA, the CDR3 is TGTGCCAGCAGCCCGGACTCCCGGGGGACAGGGTTCGACTATGGCTACACCTTC.

This rearrangement joins TRBV5-8 to TRBJ2-1, with D perhaps TRBD2 (6 bases). This CDR3 has 17 amino acids. Per the germline V gene, CDR1 is SGHTS and CDR2 is YDEGEE. The V end lost 4 bases, the J end lost 2 bases, and 19 bases lay between the germline ends. In nucleotides, the CDR3 is TGTGCCAGCAGCACCGCCTGGACGGGAGTCCCCTACAATGAGCAGTTCTTC. Translating gives CASSTAWTGVPYNEQFF.

This clone was observed a single time. The V gene is TRBV2, the J gene TRBJ1-2; 7 positions agree with TRBD1. V dropped 6 bases and J dropped 2; count of bases not matched to a gene: 6. The CDR3 has 14 amino acids. Germline CDR1 is SNHLY and CDR2 is FYNNEI. The CDR3 coding sequence is TGTGCCAGCAGAGACAGGGAGGTGAACTATGGCTACACCTTC. This sequence encodes CASRDREVNYGYTF.

The chain couples TRBV10-3 to TRBJ2-7, with TRBD2 identical over 16 bases. The V and J ends lost 2 bases and 0 bases, in that order; junction bases with no gene match: 7. The germline V gene encodes CDR1 ENHRY and CDR2 SYGVKD. This CDR3 has 19 residues. CDR3 DNA: TGTGCCATCAGTGAGCGGGGACTAGCGGGAGGGTCCTACTCCTACGAGCAGTACTTC. It codes for CAISERGLAGGSYSYEQYF.

The chain links TRBV29-1 to TRBJ2-1; TRBD2 is a possible D gene (6 bases). Germline CDR1 reads SQVTM; CDR2 reads ANQGSEA. V was shortened by 3 bases and J by 7 bases, with 16 bases between the two germline ends. This CDR3 comprises 14 residues. CDR3 in DNA: TGCAGCGTTGACGGTCCGGGAGTGGGTAATGAGCAGTTCTTC. Its translation: CSVDGPGVGNEQFF.

The chain is built from TRBV18 and TRBJ2-5, with 10 nucleotides matching TRBD2. Germline CDR1 is KGHSH and CDR2 is LQKENI. The CDR3 has 16 residues. Germline trimming cut 3 bases from V and 0 bases from J; bases unmatched to any gene: 4. CDR3 nucleotides: TGTGCCAGCTCACCCACTAGCGGGGACAACCAAGAGACCCAGTACTTC. This encodes CASSPTSGDNQETQYF.

The rearrangement uses TRBV18 and TRBJ2-1, with 9 bases aligning to TRBD1. The CDR3 is 16 residues long. V shed 5 bases, J shed 6 bases, and the junction held 11 bases outside the gene matches. Germline loops: CDR1 KGHSH, CDR2 LQKENI. In DNA, the CDR3 is TGTGCCAGCTCAAGGGGCCCCTTGACAGGGGGCAATGAGCAGTTCTTC. Translating gives CASSRGPLTGGNEQFF.

CDR3 bases: TGTGCCAGCAGCCCCTCCTCGGCAGGCTATACAGATACGCAGTATTTT. This codes for CASSPSSAGYTDTQYF. The chain combines TRBV9 with TRBJ2-3; the D is unclear. The ends were cut back, 4 bases at V and 3 bases at J, with 18 bases in the middle. Germline CDR1 is SGDLS and CDR2 is YYNGEE. The CDR3 is made up of 16 amino acids.

The CDR3 nucleotides read TGTGCCAGCAGCCTATCTAGCGGGAGTAGGGGTACGCAGTATTTT. It codes for CASSLSSGSRGTQYF. The chain is built from TRBV5-4 and TRBJ2-3, with TRBD2 matching 10 bases. J was trimmed by 8 bases and V by 4 bases; bases with no gene match: 10. The CDR3 has 15 amino acids. The germline V gene has CDR1 SGHNT and CDR2 YYREEE (reference sequence).

V gene TRBV2 combines with J gene TRBJ2-2; tentatively, D is TRBD1 (6 bases). The germline V and J ends were trimmed by 6 bases and 1 base, with 9 bases remaining between them. Germline V gene sequence: CDR1 SNHLY, CDR2 FYNNEI. This CDR3 spans 14 amino acids. The CDR3 protein is CASRVTGNTGELFF. The CDR3 DNA follows: TGTGCCAGCAGAGTGACAGGGAACACCGGGGAGCTGTTTTTT.

The chain carries TRBV7-6 and TRBJ2-1; possible D gene TRBD1, 5 bases. Looked up from germline, CDR1 is SGHVS and CDR2 is FNYEAQ. V gave up 3 bases and J gave up 6 bases, with 18 bases separating them. The CDR3 has 16 amino acids. Written as DNA, the CDR3 is TGTGCCAGCAGCTTCGGATTAGGGGTCGCGGTCAATGAGCAGTTCTTC. Translated: CASSFGLGVAVNEQFF.

V is TRBV28 and J is TRBJ2-1, with 9 bases fitting TRBD2. V gave up 2 bases and J gave up 6 bases; unmatched junction bases: 5. Germline assignment: CDR1 MDHEN and CDR2 SYDVKM. The CDR3 extends over 15 amino acids. As DNA, the CDR3 is TGTGCCAGCAGTTTAGCGGGAGGGCCGCGCAATGAGCAGTTCTTC. Its protein is CASSLAGGPRNEQFF.

The genes are TRBV24-1 and TRBJ2-3; 16 bases are shared with TRBD2. The CDR3 is 15 residues long. J lost 9 bases, V lost 4 bases, and 3 bases had no gene match. Germline values: CDR1 KGHDR, CDR2 SFDVKD. CDR3 protein: CATSELGLAGGTQYF. The CDR3 DNA is TGTGCCACCAGTGAATTGGGACTAGCGGGAGGGACGCAGTATTTT.

The chain carries TRBV10-1 and TRBJ2-6, with TRBD2 as a possible D gene (5 bases). Deletions cut 2 bases from V and 1 base from J, with 12 bases between. The CDR3 is 17 residues long. Germline V gives CDR1 WNHNN, CDR2 SYGVQD (reference sequence). The CDR3 loop reads CASSETAPGSGANVLTF. DNA for the CDR3: TGCGCCAGCAGTGAGACCGCCCCGGGGTCTGGGGCCAACGTCCTGACTTTC.

The chain is built from TRBV9 and TRBJ1-2; TRBD1 matches at 8 bases. The CDR3 is made up of 15 amino acids. The V gene end was trimmed by 3 bases and the J gene end by 8 bases; junction bases not matched to a gene: 12. The germline gives CDR1 SGDLS, CDR2 YYNGEE. CDR3 DNA sequence: TGTGCCAGCAGCGCTTCCGGGACAGGAATGCAGGGCTACACCTTC. Amino acid sequence: CASSASGTGMQGYTF.

The V call is TRBV7-2, the J call TRBJ2-7; 7 bases are a match to TRBD2. J was trimmed by 5 bases and V by 1 base; bases with no gene match: 5. CDR1 is SGHTA, CDR2 FQGNSA, per germline. CDR3 length: 14 residues. The CDR3 coding sequence is TGTGCCAGCAGCTTAGGCGGGAGTTCCGACGAGCAGTACTTC. Amino acids: CASSLGGSSDEQYF.

There are a few counts of this clone. The chain employs TRBV29-1 and TRBJ2-1, with D maybe TRBD1 (5 bases). The CDR3 spans 14 residues. The V end lost 2 bases, the J end lost 6 bases, and 14 bases lay between the germline ends. Germline V gene sequence: CDR1 SQVTM, CDR2 ANQGSEA. CDR3 amino acids: CSVEFFQGGNEQFF. The CDR3 coding sequence is TGCAGCGTTGAATTCTTCCAGGGTGGCAATGAGCAGTTCTTC.